These 30 T cell receptor beta chains were all obtained from the same sample, sequenced in a study of ipilimumab plus nivolumab after autologous stem cell transplantation. Repertoires were generated with immunoSEQ multiplex PCR, while TCRdb's copy carries only in-frame clones and drops some. The table includes about 83,000 clones, under 85% detected once. Material: PBMCs, obtained in a trial of ipilimumab plus nivolumab as post-transplant consolidation. The receptors were sampled from a male donor with diffuse large B-cell lymphoma.

This chain's CDR3 is CASSQTSSYNEQFF. As DNA, the CDR3 is TGTGCCAGCAGCCAGACAAGCTCCTACAATGAGCAGTTCTTC. V is TRBV14 and J is TRBJ2-1; no clear D. The germline V gene encodes CDR1 SGHDN and CDR2 FVKESK. Trimming took 3 bases from V and 0 from J, leaving 6 bases between them. The CDR3 has 14 residues.

This chain joins TRBV15 and TRBJ2-6; D perhaps matches TRBD1 (5 bases). CDR1 and CDR2 (germline): LNHNV, YYDKDF (reference sequence). V was shortened by 4 bases and J by 0 bases, with 7 bases between the two germline ends. The length of the CDR3 is 15 residues. The CDR3 nucleotides read TGTGCCACCAGCAAGGACACCTCTGGGGCCAACGTCCTGACTTTC. Residues: CATSKDTSGANVLTF.

CDR3 nucleotides: TGTGCCAGCAGTTGGGGGGGCATGAACACTGAAGCTTTCTTT. Translation gives CASSWGGMNTEAFF. The chain uses TRBV25-1 and TRBJ1-1, with D tentatively TRBD1 (6 bases). CDR3 length equals 14 residues. With 5 bases removed from V and 0 bases from J, the gap between germline ends came to 10 bases. Per the germline V gene, CDR1 is MGHDK and CDR2 is SYGVNS.

The chain uses TRBV5-1 and TRBJ2-7, with D possibly being TRBD1 (6 bases). The V end lost 5 bases, the J end lost 5 bases, and 20 bases lay between the germline ends. There are 15 residues in the CDR3. Germline assignment: CDR1 SGHRS and CDR2 YFSETQ. CDR3 sequence (DNA): TGCGCCAGCAGGTCCTCCCCAGGGGCCGTAAACGAGCAGTACTTC. Its translation: CASRSSPGAVNEQYF.

The V gene is TRBV5-4, the J gene TRBJ1-1; 10 bases fit TRBD1. Trimming cost V 4 bases and J 3 bases; bases outside gene matches: 9. CDR3 size: 16 residues. The V gene's germline CDR1 is SGHNT and CDR2 YYREEE (reference sequence). The CDR3 reads CASSPGQGSPYTEAFF. The CDR3 nucleotides are TGTGCCAGCAGCCCGGGACAGGGGTCCCCGTACACTGAAGCTTTCTTT. The variable domain in full, completed from reference TRBV5-4 and TRBJ1-1, reads ETGVTQSPTHLIKTRGQQVTLRCSSQSGHNTVSWYQQALGQGPQFIFQYYREEENGRGNFPPRFSGLQFPNYSSELNVNALELDDSALYLCASSPGQGSPYTEAFFGQGTRLTVV.

The chain has TRBV2 and TRBJ2-7, with D uncertain. This CDR3 is built from 11 residues. V lost 7 bases, J lost 12 bases, and 16 bases lay in between. Looked up from germline, CDR1 is SNHLY and CDR2 is FYNNEI. The CDR3 here is CASNEYESWYF. CDR3 DNA sequence: TGTGCCAGCAACGAATACGAGAGTTGGTACTTC.

The chain carries TRBV15 and TRBJ2-3; D possibly matches TRBD1 or TRBD2 (5 bases each). This CDR3 region has 14 residues. CDR1 and CDR2 (germline): LNHNV, YYDKDF (reference sequence). Deletions cut 3 bases from V and 1 base from J, with 8 bases between. Written as DNA, the CDR3 is TGTGCCACCAGCAGGGGGACCCGCACAGATACGCAGTATTTT. Protein: CATSRGTRTDTQYF.

V and J are TRBV20-1 and TRBJ1-2, with D unclear. CDR1 is DFQATT, CDR2 SNEGSKA, per germline (reference sequence). The CDR3 runs 11 residues. V lost 3 bases and J 4 bases, leaving 6 bases between the germline ends. CDR3 amino acids: CSASVGYGYTF. CDR3 nucleotide sequence: TGCAGTGCTAGCGTCGGCTATGGCTACACCTTC.

The CDR3 nucleotides read TGCGCCAGTTTGGTACTCGGTACGGGAACTATCTATGGAAGCTACACCTTC. Encoded protein: CASLVLGTGTIYGSYTF. The chain employs TRBV10-1 and TRBJ1-2; no definite D call. The germline V gene encodes CDR1 WNHNN and CDR2 SYGVQD (reference sequence). Trimming removed 9 bases at V and 9 bases at J, with 32 bases between. The CDR3 runs to 17 residues.

The V call is TRBV4-3, the J call TRBJ1-2, with D possibly TRBD1 on 5 matching bases. CDR1 is LGHNA and CDR2 is YSLEER in the germline V gene. Trimming left V 4 bases short and J 2 bases short, with 11 bases between. The CDR3 is made up of 14 amino acids. CDR3 sequence reads: CASSRQPDNYGYTF. In nucleotides, the CDR3 is TGCGCCAGCAGCCGACAGCCGGACAACTATGGCTACACCTTC.

This clone was picked up a small number of times. V is TRBV2 and J is TRBJ1-1, with 9 bases matching TRBD1. The CDR3 contains 14 residues. Trimming cost V 5 bases and J 3 bases; bases outside gene matches: 4. Germline loops: CDR1 SNHLY, CDR2 FYNNEI. For the CDR3, the DNA is TGTGCCAGCAGTAGGGACAGGGAGGACACTGAAGCTTTCTTT. Translation gives CASSRDREDTEAFF.

The count of this clone is one. The chain carries TRBV7-9 and TRBJ1-2, with D maybe TRBD1 (5 bases). The V end was cut by 1 base, the J end by 7 bases, with 13 bases between. The V gene's germline CDR1 is SEHNR and CDR2 FQNEAQ (reference sequence). This CDR3 contains 14 residues. For the CDR3, the DNA is TGTGCCAGCAGCTTAGATGGGGGTTACAGTGGCTACACCTTC. This encodes CASSLDGGYSGYTF. Full variable domain (outside the CDR3, taken from reference TRBV7-9 and TRBJ1-2): DTGVSQNPRHKITKRGQNVTFRCDPISEHNRLYWYRQTLGQGPEFLTYFQNEAQLEKSRLLSDRFSAERPKGSFSTLEIQRTEQGDSAMYLCASSLDGGYSGYTFGSGTRLTVV.

V is TRBV7-9 and J is TRBJ2-5; the D is unclear. V was trimmed by 6 bases and J by 5 bases, leaving 10 bases between them. Germline V gives CDR1 SEHNR, CDR2 FQNEAQ (reference sequence). This CDR3 has 12 amino acids. The CDR3 reads CASSNTVETQYF. The CDR3 region has the DNA TGTGCCAGCAGTAATACGGTCGAGACCCAGTACTTC.

The chain uses TRBV7-7 and TRBJ2-5; D is undetermined. CDR3 length: 14 residues. Germline CDR1 is SSHAT and CDR2 is FNYEAQ (reference sequence). V lost 1 base and J lost 4, with 10 bases in between. The CDR3, as DNA: TGTGCCAGCAGCTTAGGTGTGGGCGGAGAGACCCAGTACTTC. This encodes CASSLGVGGETQYF.

The J gene is TRBJ1-2, the V gene TRBV11-2, with 7 bases lining up with TRBD1. This CDR3 is 14 amino acids long. With 5 bases clipped from V and 3 bases from J, the junction kept 6 bases outside the gene matches. Looked up from germline, CDR1 is SGHAT and CDR2 is FQNNGV. The CDR3 DNA reads TGTGCCAGCAGCCGCATACAGGGGTACTATGGCTACACCTTC. Its translation: CASSRIQGYYGYTF.

CDR3 region: CASSPTDLATNEKLFF. The CDR3 nucleotides are TGTGCCAGCAGCCCAACGGATCTAGCAACTAATGAAAAACTGTTTTTT. The chain combines TRBV7-2 with TRBJ1-4, with D hard to call. Germline CDR1 reads SGHTA; CDR2 reads FQGNSA. The CDR3 extends over 16 amino acids. The V gene lost 5 bases and the J gene lost 0 bases, with 13 bases spanning the gap.

This clone was seen a handful of times. The rearrangement uses TRBV7-8 and TRBJ2-7; no clear D. Germline assignment: CDR1 SGHVS and CDR2 FQNEAQ. The CDR3 runs to 12 residues. Trimming shortened V by 4 bases and J by 3 bases, and 7 bases separated the two germline ends. CDR3 sequence reads: CASSYKGYEQYF. As DNA, the CDR3 is TGTGCCAGCAGCTATAAAGGCTACGAGCAGTACTTC.

This chain connects TRBV6-5 to TRBJ1-6; D is ambiguous. V dropped 7 bases and J dropped 5 bases, with 9 bases sitting between them. Germline loops: CDR1 MNHEY, CDR2 SVGAGI. CDR3 length: 13 amino acids. The CDR3: CASTRTDNSPLHF. The CDR3 nucleotides are TGTGCCAGCACCAGAACGGATAATTCACCCCTCCACTTT.

This clone came up once. The chain joins TRBV7-9 to TRBJ1-5; 7 bases map to TRBD1. CDR1 and CDR2 from the germline V gene are SEHNR and FQNEAQ (reference sequence). V lost 5 bases to trimming and J lost 6 bases; unmatched junction nucleotides: 7. This CDR3 is built from 14 residues. This CDR3 is CASSHTGVGQPQHF. CDR3 DNA: TGTGCCAGCAGCCACACAGGGGTAGGTCAGCCCCAGCATTTT.

The count of this clone is one. The V gene is TRBV29-1, the J gene TRBJ1-1; 8 positions match TRBD1. Germline V gene sequence: CDR1 SQVTM, CDR2 ANQGSEA. CDR3 size: 13 residues. V dropped 6 bases and J dropped 3; count of bases not matched to a gene: 6. The CDR3 here is CSVSTGVDTEAFF. CDR3 nucleotides: TGCAGCGTCTCGACAGGGGTGGACACTGAAGCTTTCTTT.

The rearrangement uses TRBV7-8 and TRBJ2-3; no clear D. With 5 bases removed from V and 4 bases from J, the gap between germline ends came to 7 bases. The germline V gene has CDR1 SGHVS and CDR2 FQNEAQ. The CDR3 totals 12 residues. The CDR3, as DNA: TGTGCCAGCAGCGCACACGCAGATACGCAGTATTTT. Its protein is CASSAHADTQYF.

V usage is TRBV5-4 and J usage is TRBJ2-3; TRBD2 agrees at 8 bases. Germline V CDR1 and CDR2: SGHNT, YYREEE (reference sequence). CDR3 length: 15 residues. Trimming at V came to 3 bases and at J to 4 bases, leaving 7 bases not matched to a gene. The CDR3 region has the DNA TGTGCCAGCAGCTACGGACGGGGGGGTTCAGATACGCAGTATTTT. Its protein product is CASSYGRGGSDTQYF.

The rearrangement links TRBV18 to TRBJ2-6, with D unclear. The CDR3 sequence is 15 residues long. The V and J ends lost 2 bases and 10 bases respectively, with 15 bases between them. The V gene's germline CDR1 is KGHSH and CDR2 LQKENI. The CDR3 sequence is CASSPGRSPKNVLTF. In DNA, the CDR3 is TGTGCCAGCTCACCAGGGCGGAGCCCCAAGAACGTCCTGACTTTC.

The V and J genes are TRBV27 and TRBJ2-1; 7 bases are a match to TRBD1. The CDR3 is 13 amino acids. CDR1 is MNHEY, CDR2 SMNVEV, per germline (reference sequence). V lost 4 bases and J lost 7; bases outside the gene matches: 4. CDR3 in amino acids: CASSWPGGNEQFF. For the CDR3, the DNA is TGTGCCAGCAGTTGGCCAGGGGGAAATGAGCAGTTCTTC.

This clone has only one observation. The chain has TRBV5-5 and TRBJ1-5; D is unclear. The V end lost 4 bases, the J end lost 0 bases, and 8 bases lay between the germline ends. The CDR3 is 14 amino acids. The germline CDR1 and CDR2 sequences are SGHKS and YYEKEE (reference sequence). CDR3 region: CASSGTYSNQPQHF. DNA for the CDR3: TGTGCCAGCAGCGGAACATATAGCAATCAGCCCCAGCATTTT.

The chain carries TRBV7-2 and TRBJ1-6, with 9 bases identical to TRBD1. Germline values: CDR1 SGHTA, CDR2 FQGNSA. Unmatched junction bases numbered 6, after V lost 1 base and J lost 2 bases. This CDR3 is 18 amino acids long. CDR3 region: CASSLVGQGSTYNSPLHF. The CDR3 DNA reads as TGTGCCAGCAGCTTAGTGGGACAGGGATCCACCTATAATTCACCCCTCCACTTT.

The genes are TRBV4-3 and TRBJ2-7; 7 bases line up with TRBD1. V shed 3 bases and J 4 bases; nucleotides not matched to a gene: 18. Germline lookup yields CDR1 LGHNA and CDR2 YSLEER. This CDR3 has 18 amino acids. In DNA form, the CDR3 reads TGCGCCAGCAGCCAGTATCTCCCCCCACAGGGGACCCGTTACGAGCAGTACTTC. Protein sequence: CASSQYLPPQGTRYEQYF.

V and J are TRBV10-2 and TRBJ2-7; TRBD1 is a possible D gene (6 bases). Germline V gives CDR1 WSHSY, CDR2 SAAADI. This CDR3 has 14 amino acids. The V gene lost 0 bases and the J gene lost 6 bases, with 12 bases spanning the gap. The CDR3 loop is CASSESYRGGEQYF. CDR3 nucleotide sequence: TGCGCCAGCAGTGAGTCGTACAGAGGGGGCGAGCAGTACTTC.

The chain links TRBV11-2 to TRBJ1-2, with D perhaps matching TRBD1 (5 bases). The CDR3 spans 13 residues. Germline V gene data show CDR1 as SGHAT and CDR2 as FQNNGV. V lost 5 bases to trimming and J lost 3 bases, with 10 bases between them. In DNA, the CDR3 is TGTGCCAGCAGCCCTCAGGGAGACTATGGCTACACCTTC. The encoded protein is CASSPQGDYGYTF.

The chain has TRBV7-2 and TRBJ2-7; 8 nucleotides align to TRBD1. J lost 3 bases, V lost 5 bases, and 9 bases had no gene match. This CDR3 region has 15 residues. The V gene's germline CDR1 is SGHTA and CDR2 FQGNSA. CDR3 sequence: CASSPGSDRVYEQYF. The CDR3 DNA reads TGTGCCAGCAGCCCCGGATCGGACAGGGTCTACGAGCAGTACTTC. The full variable domain, its missing parts supplied by reference TRBV7-2 and TRBJ2-7, is GAGVSQSPSNKVTEKGKDVELRCDPISGHTALYWYRQSLGQGLEFLIYFQGNSAPDKSGLPSDRFSAERTGGSVSTLTIQRTQQEDSAVYLCASSPGSDRVYEQYFGPGTRLTVT.